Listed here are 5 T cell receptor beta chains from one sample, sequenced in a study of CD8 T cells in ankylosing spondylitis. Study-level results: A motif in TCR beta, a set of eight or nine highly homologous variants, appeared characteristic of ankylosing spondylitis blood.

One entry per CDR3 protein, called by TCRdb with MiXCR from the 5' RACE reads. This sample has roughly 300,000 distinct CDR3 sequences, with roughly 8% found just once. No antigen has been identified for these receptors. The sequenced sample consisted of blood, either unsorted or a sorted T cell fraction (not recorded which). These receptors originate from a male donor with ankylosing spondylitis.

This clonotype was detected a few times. In DNA, the CDR3 is TGTGCCAGCAGGCCACCCGCGACTTGGACAGCAAGCTACGAGCAGTACTTC. Protein: CASRPPATWTASYEQYF. The chain employs TRBV6-2 or TRBV6-3 and TRBJ2-7; possible D gene TRBD1, 6 bases. Germline V lookup: CDR1 MNHEY, CDR2 SVGEGT. V was trimmed by 6 bases and J by 3 bases, leaving 24 bases between them. The CDR3 loop spans 17 amino acids.

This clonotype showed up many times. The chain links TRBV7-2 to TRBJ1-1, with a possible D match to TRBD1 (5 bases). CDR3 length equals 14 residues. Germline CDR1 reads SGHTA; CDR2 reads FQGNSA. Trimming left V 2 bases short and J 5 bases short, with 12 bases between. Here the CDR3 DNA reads TGTGCCAGCAGCTTATCGGCAGGGAATACTGAAGCTTTCTTT. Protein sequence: CASSLSAGNTEAFF.

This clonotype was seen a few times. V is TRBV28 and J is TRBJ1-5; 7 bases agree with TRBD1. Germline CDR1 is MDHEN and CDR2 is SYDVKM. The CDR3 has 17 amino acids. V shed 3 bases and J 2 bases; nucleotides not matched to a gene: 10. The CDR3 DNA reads TGTGCCAGCAGTTTTATATCAGGGGGTCGAGGCAATCAGCCCCAGCATTTT. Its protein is CASSFISGGRGNQPQHF.

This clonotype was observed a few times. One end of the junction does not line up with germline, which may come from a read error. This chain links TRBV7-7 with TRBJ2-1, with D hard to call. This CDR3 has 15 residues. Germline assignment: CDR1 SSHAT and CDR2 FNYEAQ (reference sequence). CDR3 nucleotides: TGTGCTAGCAGCTTAAACGACGTGACCTACAATGAGCAGTTCTTC. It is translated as CASSLNDVTYNEQFF.

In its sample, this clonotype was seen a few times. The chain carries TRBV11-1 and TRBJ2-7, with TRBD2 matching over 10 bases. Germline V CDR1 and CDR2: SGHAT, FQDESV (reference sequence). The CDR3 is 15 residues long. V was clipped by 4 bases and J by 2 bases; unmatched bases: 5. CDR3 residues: CASSSWTSGPYEQYF. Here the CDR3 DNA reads TGTGCCAGCAGCTCATGGACTAGCGGACCCTACGAGCAGTACTTC.